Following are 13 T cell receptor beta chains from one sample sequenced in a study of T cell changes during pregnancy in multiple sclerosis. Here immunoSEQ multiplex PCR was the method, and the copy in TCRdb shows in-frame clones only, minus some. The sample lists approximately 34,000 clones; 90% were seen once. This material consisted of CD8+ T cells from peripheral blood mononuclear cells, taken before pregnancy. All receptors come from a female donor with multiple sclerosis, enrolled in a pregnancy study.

CDR3 in amino acids: CASSAGTAQETQYF. DNA for the CDR3: TGTGCCAGCAGCGCCGGGACAGCCCAAGAGACCCAGTACTTC. This chain links TRBV9 with TRBJ2-5; 7 nucleotides agree with TRBD1. CDR1 is SGDLS, CDR2 YYNGEE, per germline. The CDR3 spans 14 residues. V lost 3 bases and J lost 1; bases outside the gene matches: 3.

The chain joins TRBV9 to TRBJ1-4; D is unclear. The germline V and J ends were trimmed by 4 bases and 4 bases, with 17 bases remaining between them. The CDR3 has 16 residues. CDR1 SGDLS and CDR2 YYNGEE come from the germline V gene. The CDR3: CASSRRASGVNEKLFF. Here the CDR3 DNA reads TGTGCCAGCAGCAGAAGGGCCTCGGGAGTTAATGAAAAACTGTTTTTT.

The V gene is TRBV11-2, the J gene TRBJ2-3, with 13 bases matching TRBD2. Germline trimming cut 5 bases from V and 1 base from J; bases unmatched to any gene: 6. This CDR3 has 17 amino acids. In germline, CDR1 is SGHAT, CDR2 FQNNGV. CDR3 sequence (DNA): TGTGCCAGCAGCCCTCGACTAGCGGGGGGTGGCACAGATACGCAGTATTTT. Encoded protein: CASSPRLAGGGTDTQYF. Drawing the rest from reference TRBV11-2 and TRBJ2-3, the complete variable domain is EAGVAQSPRYKIIEKRQSVAFWCNPISGHATLYWYQQILGQGPKLLIQFQNNGVVDDSQLPKDRFSAERLKGVDSTLKIQPAKLEDSAVYLCASSPRLAGGGTDTQYFGPGTRLTVL.

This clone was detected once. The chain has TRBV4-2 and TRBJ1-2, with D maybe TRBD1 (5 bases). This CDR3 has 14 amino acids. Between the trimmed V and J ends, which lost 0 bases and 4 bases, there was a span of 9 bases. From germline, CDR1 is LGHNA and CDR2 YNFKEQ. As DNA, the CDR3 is TGTGCCAGCAGCCAAGAAGGGCAGGGCTATGGCTACACCTTC. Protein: CASSQEGQGYGYTF.

The CDR3 reads CASSTYDLRYEQYF. DNA for the CDR3: TGTGCCAGCAGTACCTATGATCTTCGCTACGAGCAGTACTTC. The rearrangement joins TRBV6-5 to TRBJ2-7; D is undetermined. The germline V gene encodes CDR1 MNHEY and CDR2 SVGAGI. V was clipped by 5 bases and J by 3 bases, with 14 bases between them. The CDR3 covers 14 residues.

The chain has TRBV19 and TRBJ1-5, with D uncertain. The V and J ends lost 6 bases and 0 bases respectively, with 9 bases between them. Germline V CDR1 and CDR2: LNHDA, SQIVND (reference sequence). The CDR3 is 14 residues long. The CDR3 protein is CASSRQYSNQPQHF. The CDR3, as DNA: TGTGCCAGTAGCCGACAATATAGCAATCAGCCCCAGCATTTT.

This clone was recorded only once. CDR3 DNA sequence: TGTGCCAGCAGTGGCTACAGGGGGCGAGGTTTCGACTATGGCTACACCTTC. Amino acids: CASSGYRGRGFDYGYTF. The chain couples TRBV6-1 to TRBJ1-2, with 9 bases fitting TRBD1. From germline, CDR1 is MNHNS and CDR2 SASEGT. V was clipped by 4 bases and J by 3 bases; unmatched bases: 12. The CDR3 contains 17 residues.

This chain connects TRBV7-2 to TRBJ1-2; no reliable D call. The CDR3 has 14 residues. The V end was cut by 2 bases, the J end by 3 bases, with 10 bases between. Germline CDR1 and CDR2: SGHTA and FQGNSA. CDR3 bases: TGTGCCAGCAGCTTACCATTTTTAGACTATGGCTACACCTTC. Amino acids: CASSLPFLDYGYTF.

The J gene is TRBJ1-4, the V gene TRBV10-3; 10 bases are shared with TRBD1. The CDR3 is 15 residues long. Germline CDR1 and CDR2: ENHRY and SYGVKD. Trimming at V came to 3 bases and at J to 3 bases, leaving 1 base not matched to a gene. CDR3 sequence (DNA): TGTGCCATCAGTGAAGGACAGGGGGCTAATGAAAAACTGTTTTTT. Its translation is CAISEGQGANEKLFF.

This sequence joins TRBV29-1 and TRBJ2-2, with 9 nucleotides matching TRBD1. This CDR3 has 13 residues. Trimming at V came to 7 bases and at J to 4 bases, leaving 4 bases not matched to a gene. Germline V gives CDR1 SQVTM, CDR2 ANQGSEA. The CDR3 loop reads CSGGTGFTGELFF. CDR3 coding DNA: TGCAGCGGAGGGACAGGGTTCACCGGGGAGCTGTTTTTT.

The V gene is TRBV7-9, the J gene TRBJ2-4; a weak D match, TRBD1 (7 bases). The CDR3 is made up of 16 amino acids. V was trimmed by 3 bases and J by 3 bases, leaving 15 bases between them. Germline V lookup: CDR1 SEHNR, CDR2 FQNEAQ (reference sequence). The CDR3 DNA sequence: TGTGCCAGCAGCTTCCCCGGGCAGGGGGGCAAAAACATTCAGTACTTC. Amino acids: CASSFPGQGGKNIQYF.

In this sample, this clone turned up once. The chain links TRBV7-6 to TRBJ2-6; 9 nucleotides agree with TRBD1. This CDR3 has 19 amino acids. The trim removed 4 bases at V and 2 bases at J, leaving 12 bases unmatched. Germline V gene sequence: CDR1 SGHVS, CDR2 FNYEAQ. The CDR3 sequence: CASSYSIGQGTAGANVLTF. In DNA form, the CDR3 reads TGTGCCAGCAGCTATTCAATCGGACAGGGGACCGCTGGGGCCAACGTCCTGACTTTC.

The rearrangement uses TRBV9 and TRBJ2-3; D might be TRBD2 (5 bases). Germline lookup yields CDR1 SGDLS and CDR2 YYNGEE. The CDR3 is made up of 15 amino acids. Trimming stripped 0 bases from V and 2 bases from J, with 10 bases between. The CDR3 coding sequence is TGTGCCAGCAGCGTAGGGACTTTTTCCACAGATACGCAGTATTTT. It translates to CASSVGTFSTDTQYF.